This record looks at one T cell receptor beta chain sequence and its context. The data are from a study of CD8+CD57+ T cells in acquired aplastic anemia. About the research overall: DNA from sorted CD4+ and CD8+ cells averaged approximately 2.9 ug.

Researchers used genomic DNA as the template to profile TCR beta VDJ and CDR3. One entry per CDR3 protein, called by TCRdb with MiXCR from the reads. The sample has 200,000 to 250,000 distinct CDR3 sequences; roughly half are singletons. V gave up 5 bases and J gave up 11 bases, with 22 bases separating them. This CDR3 region has 15 residues. Only patients with CD8+CD57+ cell expansion on flow cytometry were chosen for sequencing. In all patients, the disease was severe acquired aplastic anemia. The V call is TRBV12-3 or TRBV12-4, the J call TRBJ2-1, with D possibly matching TRBD1 (6 bases). Input material: sorted CD4+, CD8+, or CD8+CD57+ T cells (not recorded which) from PBMCs. This clonotype originated in a human donor with aplastic anemia. In nucleotides, the CDR3 is TGTGCCAGCAGTCCTCACAGGGTGCCAACGTTTAAGCAGTTCTTC. It encodes CASSPHRVPTFKQFF.